A single T cell receptor (beta chain) is shown here with its context. The data were obtained in a study of cytomegalovirus exposure and HLA in healthy donors. PCR was performed using 60 Vbeta and 13 Jbeta primers. Clones were sequenced by immunoSEQ multiplex PCR, and TCRdb holds only the in-frame ones, with some missing. The profile shows 150,000 to 200,000 clones, 80% of them singletons. Healthy bone marrow donors formed the donor group. V was pared by 0 bases and J by 7 bases, with 10 bases between. The CDR3 has 14 residues. Germline assignment: CDR1 MNHNS and CDR2 SASEGT. The material sequenced was PBMCs. The TCR comes from a woman in her thirties or forties in good health and CMV-seronegative. This chain uses TRBV6-1 with TRBJ2-1; D might be TRBD1 (6 bases). The CDR3 loop is CASSEALQGNEQFF. For the CDR3, the DNA is TGTGCCAGCAGTGAAGCGCTCCAGGGGAATGAGCAGTTCTTC.